These 8 T cell receptor beta chains came from one sample sequenced in a study of CXCR3-negative and CXCR3-positive naive CD8 T cells. Points from the study as a whole: CXCR3-expressing naive cells carried TRB CDR3s more hydrophobic than those of CXCR3-negative naive cells.

Researchers prepared the TRB cDNA libraries using 5' RACE with UMI labels. Following a re-call of the 5' RACE reads, TCRdb has one entry per CDR3 protein and lacks DNA. The sample table sets out 55,000 to 75,000 distinct CDR3 sequences. For these TCRs, the target antigens are not known. Material for sequencing was naive CXCR3+ CD8+ T cells from blood. Noted subset: CD45RO-CCR7+CD27+CD95- naive CD8+ T cells expressing CXCR3 (TNR3+). Receptors originate from a human donor in good health. Some clones in this sample may be carry-over from other donors' samples.

The chain links TRBV6-2 or TRBV6-3 to TRBJ2-7; TCRdb designates TRBD1, a call that cannot be tested without DNA. CDR3 size: 15 residues. In germline, CDR1 is MNHEY, CDR2 SVGEGT. CDR3 sequence: CASSLGQGIPYEQYF.

V usage is TRBV12-3 or TRBV12-4 and J usage is TRBJ2-2. The CDR3 loop spans 14 amino acids. CDR3: CASSLRQFTGELFF.

The chain couples TRBV19 to TRBJ2-2. CDR1 is LNHDA and CDR2 is SQIVND in the germline V gene (reference sequence). CDR3 length equals 15 residues. The CDR3 is CASSINTLNTGELFF.

The chain has TRBV7-6 and TRBJ2-7. The CDR3 has 12 residues. Germline V gene data show CDR1 as SGHVS and CDR2 as FNYEAQ. CDR3 loop: CASSLASSEQYF. The variable domain in full, with the rest retrieved from reference TRBV7-6 and TRBJ2-7, is GAGVSQSPRYKVTKRGQDVALRCDPISGHVSLYWYRQALGQGPEFLTYFNYEAQQDKSGLPNDRFSAERPEGSISTLTIQRTEQRDSAMYRCASSLASSEQYFGPGTRLTVT.

This chain links TRBV18 with TRBJ2-7. The germline V gene has CDR1 KGHSH and CDR2 LQKENI. The CDR3 covers 12 residues. The CDR3 sequence: CAITGYSYEQYF.

The chain carries TRBV3-1 and TRBJ2-7; absent DNA, TCRdb's TRBD1 call cannot be checked. The CDR3 has 14 residues. CDR1 is LGHDT and CDR2 is YNNKEL in the germline V gene (reference sequence). CDR3 loop: CASSPTGTDYEQYF.

The gene calls are TRBV6-5 and TRBJ2-7; as DNA is missing, the TRBD1 call by TCRdb cannot be tested. CDR1 and CDR2 (germline): MNHEY, SVGAGI. The CDR3 contains 14 residues. CDR3 amino acids: CASSQGQGAEEQYF.

J is TRBJ2-1 and V is TRBV7-3; checking the TCRdb D call of TRBD1 is not possible without DNA. Germline values: CDR1 SGHTA, CDR2 FQGTGA. CDR3 length: 15 amino acids. CDR3 loop: CASSQTVIKGSEQFF.